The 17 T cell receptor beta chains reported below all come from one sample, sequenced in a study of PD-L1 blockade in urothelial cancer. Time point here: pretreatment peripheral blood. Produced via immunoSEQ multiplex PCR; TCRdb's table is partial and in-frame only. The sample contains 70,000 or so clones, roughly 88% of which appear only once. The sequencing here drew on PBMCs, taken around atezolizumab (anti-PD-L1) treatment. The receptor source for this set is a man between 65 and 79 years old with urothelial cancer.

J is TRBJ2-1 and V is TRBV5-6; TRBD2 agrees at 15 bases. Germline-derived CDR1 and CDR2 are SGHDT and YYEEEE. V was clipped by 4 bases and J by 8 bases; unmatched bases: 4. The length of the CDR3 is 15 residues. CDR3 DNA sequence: TGTGCCAGCAGCGTGGGACTAGCGGGAGGTCATGAGCAGTTCTTC. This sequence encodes CASSVGLAGGHEQFF. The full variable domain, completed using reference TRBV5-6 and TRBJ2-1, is DAGVTQSPTHLIKTRGQQVTLRCSPKSGHDTVSWYQQALGQGPQFIFQYYEEEERQRGNFPDRFSGHQFPNYSSELNVNALLLGDSALYLCASSVGLAGGHEQFFGPGTRLTVL.

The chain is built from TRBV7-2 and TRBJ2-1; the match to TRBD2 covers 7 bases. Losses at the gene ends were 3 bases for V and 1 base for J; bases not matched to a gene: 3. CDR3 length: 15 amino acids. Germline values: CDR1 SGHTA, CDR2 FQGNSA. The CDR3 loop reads CASSLTSPSYNEQFF. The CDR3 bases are TGTGCCAGCAGCTTGACTAGCCCTTCCTACAATGAGCAGTTCTTC.

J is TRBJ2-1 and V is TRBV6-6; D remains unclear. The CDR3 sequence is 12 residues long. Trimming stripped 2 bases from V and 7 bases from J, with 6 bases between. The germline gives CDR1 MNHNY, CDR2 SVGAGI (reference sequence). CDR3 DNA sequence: TGTGCCAGCAGTTACATGAGTAATGAGCAGTTCTTC. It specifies CASSYMSNEQFF.

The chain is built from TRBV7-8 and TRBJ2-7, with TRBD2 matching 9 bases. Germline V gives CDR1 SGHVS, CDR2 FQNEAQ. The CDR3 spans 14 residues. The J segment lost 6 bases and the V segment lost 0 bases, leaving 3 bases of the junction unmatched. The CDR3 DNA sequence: TGTGCCAGCAGCTTAGCGGAGACTAGCGGCGAGCAGTACTTC. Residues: CASSLAETSGEQYF.

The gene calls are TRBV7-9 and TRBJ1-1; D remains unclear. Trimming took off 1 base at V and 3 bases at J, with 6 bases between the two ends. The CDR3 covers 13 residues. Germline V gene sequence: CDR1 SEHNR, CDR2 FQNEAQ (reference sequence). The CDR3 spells CASSLVTDTEAFF. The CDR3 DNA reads TGTGCCAGCAGCTTAGTCACAGACACTGAAGCTTTCTTT.

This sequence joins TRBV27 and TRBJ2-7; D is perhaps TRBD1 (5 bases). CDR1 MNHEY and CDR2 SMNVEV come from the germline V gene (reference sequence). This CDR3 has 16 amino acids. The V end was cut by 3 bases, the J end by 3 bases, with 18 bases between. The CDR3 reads CASSFLSTGPFYEQYF. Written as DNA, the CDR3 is TGTGCCAGCAGTTTCCTTAGCACAGGCCCCTTCTACGAGCAGTACTTC.

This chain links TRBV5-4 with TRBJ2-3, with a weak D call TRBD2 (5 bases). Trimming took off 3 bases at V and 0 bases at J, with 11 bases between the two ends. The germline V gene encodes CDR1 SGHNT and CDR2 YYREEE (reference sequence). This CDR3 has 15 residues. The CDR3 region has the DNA TGTGCCAGCAGCTCAAGCGGAACTAGCACAGATACGCAGTATTTT. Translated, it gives CASSSSGTSTDTQYF.

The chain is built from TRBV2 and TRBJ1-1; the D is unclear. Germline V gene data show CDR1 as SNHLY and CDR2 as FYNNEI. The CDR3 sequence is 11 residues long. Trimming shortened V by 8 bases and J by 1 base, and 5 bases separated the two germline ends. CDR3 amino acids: CASGQNTEAFF. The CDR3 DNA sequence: TGTGCCAGCGGGCAGAACACTGAAGCTTTCTTT.

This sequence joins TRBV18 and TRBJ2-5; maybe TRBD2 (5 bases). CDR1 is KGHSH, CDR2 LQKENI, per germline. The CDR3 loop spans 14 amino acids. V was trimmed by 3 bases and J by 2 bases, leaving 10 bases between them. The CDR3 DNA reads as TGTGCCAGCTCACCCGGACTCGCACAAGAGACCCAGTACTTC. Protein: CASSPGLAQETQYF.

The CDR3 DNA is TGTGCCAGCAGAACACCCGCAGGGGACAGGGGTAGCACTGAAGCTTTCTTT. As protein: CASRTPAGDRGSTEAFF. V usage is TRBV11-2 and J usage is TRBJ1-1; 10 nucleotides line up with TRBD1. The V gene end was trimmed by 6 bases and the J gene end by 4 bases; junction bases not matched to a gene: 14. Germline assignment: CDR1 SGHAT and CDR2 FQNNGV. The CDR3 sequence is 17 residues long.

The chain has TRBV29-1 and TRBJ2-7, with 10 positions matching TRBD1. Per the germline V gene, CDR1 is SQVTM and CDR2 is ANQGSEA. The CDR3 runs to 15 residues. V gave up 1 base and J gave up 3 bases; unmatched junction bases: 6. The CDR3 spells CSVEGTGGGDYEQYF. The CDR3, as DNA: TGCAGCGTTGAAGGGACAGGGGGAGGAGACTACGAGCAGTACTTC.

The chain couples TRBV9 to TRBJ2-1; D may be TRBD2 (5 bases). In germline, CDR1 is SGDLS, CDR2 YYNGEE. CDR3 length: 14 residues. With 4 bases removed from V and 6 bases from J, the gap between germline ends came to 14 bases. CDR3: CASSPLLGPNEQFF. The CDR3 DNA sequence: TGTGCCAGCAGCCCATTACTAGGACCCAATGAGCAGTTCTTC.

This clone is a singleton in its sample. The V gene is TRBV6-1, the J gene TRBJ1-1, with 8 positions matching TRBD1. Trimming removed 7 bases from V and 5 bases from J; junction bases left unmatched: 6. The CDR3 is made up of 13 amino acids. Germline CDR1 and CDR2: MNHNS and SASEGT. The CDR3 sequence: CASILDRGTEAFF. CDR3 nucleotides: TGTGCCAGCATCCTTGACAGGGGAACTGAAGCTTTCTTT.

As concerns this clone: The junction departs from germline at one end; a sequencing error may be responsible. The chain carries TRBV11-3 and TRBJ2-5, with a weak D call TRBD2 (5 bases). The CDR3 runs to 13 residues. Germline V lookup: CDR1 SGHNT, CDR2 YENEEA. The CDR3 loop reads CANSLEREETQYF. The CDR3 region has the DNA TGTGCCAACAGCTTAGAGAGGGAAGAGACCCAGTACTTC.

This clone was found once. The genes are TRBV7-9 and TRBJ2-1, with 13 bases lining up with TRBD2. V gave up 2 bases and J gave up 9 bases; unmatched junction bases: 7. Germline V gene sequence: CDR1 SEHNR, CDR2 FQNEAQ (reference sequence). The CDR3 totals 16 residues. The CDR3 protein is CASSLTTSGRAGEQFF. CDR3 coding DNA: TGTGCCAGCAGCTTAACTACTAGCGGGAGGGCGGGTGAGCAGTTCTTC.

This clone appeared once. The CDR3 sequence: CASSLGLGTTNEKLFF. DNA for the CDR3: TGTGCCAGCAGCTTAGGTCTCGGGACAACTAATGAAAAACTGTTTTTT. This rearrangement joins TRBV7-9 to TRBJ1-4; D gene unclear. Per the germline V gene, CDR1 is SEHNR and CDR2 is FQNEAQ (reference sequence). The CDR3 runs to 16 residues. The V end lost 1 base, the J end lost 0 bases, and 9 bases lay between the germline ends.

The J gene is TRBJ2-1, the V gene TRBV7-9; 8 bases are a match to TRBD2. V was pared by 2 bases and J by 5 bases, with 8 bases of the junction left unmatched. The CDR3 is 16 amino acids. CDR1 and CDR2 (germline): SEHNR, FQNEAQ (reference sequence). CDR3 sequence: CASSLSGGGTDNEQFF. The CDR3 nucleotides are TGTGCCAGCAGCTTATCGGGCGGGGGGACGGACAATGAGCAGTTCTTC.